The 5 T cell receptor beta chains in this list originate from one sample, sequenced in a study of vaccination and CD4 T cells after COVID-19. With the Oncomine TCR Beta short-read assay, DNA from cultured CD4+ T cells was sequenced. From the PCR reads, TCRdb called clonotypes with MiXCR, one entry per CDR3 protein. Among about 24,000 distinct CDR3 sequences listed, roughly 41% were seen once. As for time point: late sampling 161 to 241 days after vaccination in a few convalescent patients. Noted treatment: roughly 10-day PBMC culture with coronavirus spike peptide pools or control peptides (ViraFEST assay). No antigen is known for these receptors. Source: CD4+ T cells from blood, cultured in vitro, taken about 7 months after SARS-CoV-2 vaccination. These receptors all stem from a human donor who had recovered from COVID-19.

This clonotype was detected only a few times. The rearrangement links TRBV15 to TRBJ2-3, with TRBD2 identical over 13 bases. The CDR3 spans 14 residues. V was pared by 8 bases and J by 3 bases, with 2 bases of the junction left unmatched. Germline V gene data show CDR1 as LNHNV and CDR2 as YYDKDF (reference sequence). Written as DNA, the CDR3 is TGTGCCACCGGGACTAGCGGGACTACAGATACGCAGTATTTT. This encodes CATGTSGTTDTQYF.

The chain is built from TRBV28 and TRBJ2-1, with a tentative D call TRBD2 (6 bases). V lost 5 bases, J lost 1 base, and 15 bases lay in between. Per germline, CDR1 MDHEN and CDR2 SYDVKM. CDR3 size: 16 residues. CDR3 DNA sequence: TGTGCCAGCAGTCCGACTAGTTTCTATTCCTACAATGAGCAGTTCTTC. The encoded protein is CASSPTSFYSYNEQFF.

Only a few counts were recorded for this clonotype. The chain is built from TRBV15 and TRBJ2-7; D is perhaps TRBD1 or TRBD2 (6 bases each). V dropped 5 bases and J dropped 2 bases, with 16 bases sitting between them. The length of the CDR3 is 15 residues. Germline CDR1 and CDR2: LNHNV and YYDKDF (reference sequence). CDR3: CATSLPGANAYEQYF. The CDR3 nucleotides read TGTGCCACCAGCTTACCGGGGGCGAACGCCTACGAGCAGTACTTC.

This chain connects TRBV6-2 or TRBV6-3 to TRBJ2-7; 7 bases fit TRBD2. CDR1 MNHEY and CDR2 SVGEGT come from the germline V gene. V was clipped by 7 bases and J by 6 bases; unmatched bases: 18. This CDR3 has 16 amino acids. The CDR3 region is CASTNPRGRVGGEQYF. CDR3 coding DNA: TGTGCCAGCACTAACCCTCGAGGGAGGGTAGGAGGCGAGCAGTACTTC.

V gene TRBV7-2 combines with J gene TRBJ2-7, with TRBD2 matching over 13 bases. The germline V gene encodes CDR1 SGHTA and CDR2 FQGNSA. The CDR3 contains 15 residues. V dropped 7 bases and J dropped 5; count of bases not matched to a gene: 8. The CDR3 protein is CASTAGTSGIHEQYF. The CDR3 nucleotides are TGTGCCAGCACCGCGGGGACTAGCGGGATTCACGAGCAGTACTTC.